This entry describes one T cell receptor (beta chain). This sample stems from a study of blood T cell repertoires in COVID-19. Original analysis: Reference gene primer amplification gave nucleated cell count estimates. TCRdb's table, derived via immunoSEQ multiplex PCR, lists solely in-frame clones and lacks some. For V, J and clone size, that table is used; D and trimming come from the DNA. This table has 100,000 or so clones, about 86% appearing once. With V trimmed by 5 bases and J by 0 bases, 3 bases remained unmatched. The CDR3 extends over 14 amino acids. Germline V gene data show CDR1 as PRHDT and CDR2 as FYEKMQ (reference sequence).

Sequencing used peripheral blood. This TCR came from an older woman in a cohort sampled during active or convalescent COVID-19. The chain has TRBV13 and TRBJ1-1; 7 positions match TRBD1. DNA for the CDR3: TGTGCCAGCAGCCACGGGACAGTGAACACTGAAGCTTTCTTT. This gives the protein CASSHGTVNTEAFF.